Listed here are 17 T cell receptor beta chains from one sample, sequenced in a study of T cell responses to AZD1222 COVID-19 vaccine (dated by TCRdb to 2020 to 2023). What the time point label conveys for this sample: baseline before first vaccination. The library was prepared using the immunoSEQ multiplex PCR assay. TCRdb holds this immuneACCESS table with in-frame rearrangements only. Some clones are missing; in checked studies, unresolved V genes explain under half, and the rest has no known cause. The sample table holds 200,000 or so clones, of which around 89% were seen once. Roughly 6% of the sample belongs to the ten largest clones. This sample comprised peripheral blood, obtained on day 0 of AZD1222 vaccination. All receptors come from an adult in good health.

The V call is TRBV3-1 (or the pseudogene TRBV3-2), the J call TRBJ1-5; 7 bases align to TRBD1. Germline V CDR1 and CDR2: LGHDT, YNNKEL (reference sequence). Unmatched junction bases numbered 5, after V lost 0 bases and J lost 6 bases. The CDR3 runs 15 residues. Written as DNA, the CDR3 is TGTGCCAGCAGCCAAGACAAGGGGGCGGTTCAGCCCCAGCATTTT. Protein product: CASSQDKGAVQPQHF.

The V and J genes are TRBV15 and TRBJ2-1; D is undetermined. Germline V gene data show CDR1 as LNHNV and CDR2 as YYDKDF (reference sequence). Deletions cut 0 bases from V and 1 base from J, with 10 bases between. CDR3 length: 16 residues. CDR3 protein: CATSRDSDPSYNEQFF. The CDR3 coding sequence is TGTGCCACCAGCAGAGATTCAGATCCGTCCTACAATGAGCAGTTCTTC.

This clone has a handful of counts. The sample holds other DNA sequences that translate to the same CDR3. V gene TRBV7-9 combines with J gene TRBJ1-6, with D unresolved. V was shortened by 1 base and J by 7 bases, with 8 bases between the two germline ends. The germline V gene encodes CDR1 SEHNR and CDR2 FQNEAQ (reference sequence). The CDR3 extends over 14 amino acids. The CDR3 DNA sequence: TGTGCCAGCAGCTTAGAACAGTACAATTCACCCCTCCACTTT. Translated: CASSLEQYNSPLHF.

V usage is TRBV11-2 and J usage is TRBJ1-1; D is perhaps TRBD1 (6 bases). The CDR3 is made up of 13 amino acids. Per the germline V gene, CDR1 is SGHAT and CDR2 is FQNNGV. V gave up 3 bases and J gave up 10 bases, with 15 bases separating them. CDR3: CASSFDRQVAAFF. CDR3 coding DNA: TGTGCCAGCAGCTTTGACAGACAGGTGGCAGCTTTCTTT.

The J gene is TRBJ1-2, the V gene TRBV18, with no clear D. V lost 3 bases and J 0 bases, leaving 14 bases between the germline ends. The CDR3 is made up of 16 amino acids. The germline gives CDR1 KGHSH, CDR2 LQKENI. The CDR3 loop is CASSPGVYSANYGYTF. DNA of the CDR3: TGTGCCAGCTCACCTGGGGTTTACAGCGCTAACTATGGCTACACCTTC.

The V gene is TRBV27, the J gene TRBJ1-2; 7 bases are shared with TRBD1. The CDR3 loop spans 16 amino acids. J gave up 2 bases and V 3 bases, and 9 bases lay outside the gene matches. The V gene's germline CDR1 is MNHEY and CDR2 SMNVEV (reference sequence). CDR3 loop: CASSLVGTAINYGYTF. The CDR3 DNA is TGTGCCAGCAGTTTGGTGGGGACAGCTATCAACTATGGCTACACCTTC.

This CDR3 is CASSYSSFPGNTIYF. CDR3 nucleotide sequence: TGTGCCAGCAGTTACTCGAGTTTCCCGGGAAACACCATATATTTT. V usage is TRBV6-2 or TRBV6-3 and J usage is TRBJ1-3; D is unresolved. The V and J ends lost 0 bases and 4 bases respectively, with 10 bases between them. The CDR3 runs to 15 residues. Germline V CDR1 and CDR2: MNHEY, SVGEGT.

The chain links TRBV29-1 to TRBJ2-3, with 9 bases fitting TRBD1. CDR3 size: 15 residues. J lost 6 bases, V lost 3 bases, and 10 bases had no gene match. Germline-derived CDR1 and CDR2 are SQVTM and ANQGSEA. CDR3: CSVDPQGAGGDTQYF. The CDR3 coding sequence is TGCAGCGTTGATCCACAGGGGGCCGGCGGGGATACGCAGTATTTT.

In its sample, this clone was seen once. Here the CDR3 DNA reads TGTGCCAGCTCACCACCGGGACCCCTTCGGGATCAGCCCCAGCATTTT. Residues: CASSPPGPLRDQPQHF. The V call is TRBV18, the J call TRBJ1-5; D possibly corresponds to TRBD1 (5 bases). The CDR3 consists of 16 residues. Germline V gene data show CDR1 as KGHSH and CDR2 as LQKENI. Trimming shortened V by 0 bases and J by 5 bases, and 14 bases separated the two germline ends.

The chain employs TRBV7-8 and TRBJ1-2; no definite D call. From germline, CDR1 is SGHVS and CDR2 FQNEAQ. The CDR3 is 14 amino acids. Trimming stripped 0 bases from V and 3 bases from J, with 8 bases between. The CDR3 reads CASSLARTDYGYTF. The DNA of the CDR3 is TGTGCCAGCAGCTTAGCCAGGACGGACTATGGCTACACCTTC.

The chain uses TRBV9 and TRBJ1-1; D gene uncertain. The CDR3 runs to 14 residues. Trimming took off 0 bases at V and 3 bases at J, with 9 bases between the two ends. Germline V gene lookup returns CDR1 SGDLS and CDR2 YYNGEE. The CDR3 is CASSVGGGDTEAFF. CDR3 in DNA: TGTGCCAGCAGCGTAGGAGGTGGAGACACTGAAGCTTTCTTT.

This CDR3 reads CASIPERIYGYTF. CDR3 in DNA: TGTGCCAGCATCCCAGAACGGATCTATGGCTACACCTTC. V and J are TRBV7-2 and TRBJ1-2; unclear D gene. Trimming cost V 7 bases and J 4 bases, with 13 bases left between them. The CDR3 is 13 amino acids. Germline V gene sequence: CDR1 SGHTA, CDR2 FQGNSA.

This sequence joins TRBV6-1 and TRBJ1-5, with 10 nucleotides matching TRBD1. The CDR3 consists of 16 residues. V was clipped by 8 bases and J by 1 base; unmatched bases: 8. Germline V lookup: CDR1 MNHNS, CDR2 SASEGT. CDR3 coding DNA: TGTGCCAGCCGTGCCCGACAGGGGGCAAGCAATCAGCCCCAGCATTTT. The encoded protein is CASRARQGASNQPQHF.

The V call is TRBV5-4, the J call TRBJ1-1, with a weak D call TRBD1 (5 bases). The CDR3 runs to 13 residues. V dropped 2 bases and J dropped 1 base, with 6 bases sitting between them. In germline, CDR1 is SGHNT, CDR2 YYREEE (reference sequence). The CDR3 spells CASSFDRNTEAFF. The CDR3 DNA sequence: TGTGCCAGCAGCTTCGACAGGAACACTGAAGCTTTCTTT.

As to this clone: Additional DNA sequences in this sample encode the identical CDR3. The chain uses TRBV28 and TRBJ1-2; TRBD1 agrees at 8 bases. V dropped 4 bases and J dropped 6; count of bases not matched to a gene: 1. Germline CDR1 MDHEN, CDR2 SYDVKM. The CDR3 covers 12 residues. The CDR3 sequence is CASSSQGDGYTF. CDR3 DNA: TGTGCCAGCAGTTCACAGGGGGATGGCTACACCTTC.

The rearrangement uses TRBV25-1 and TRBJ1-2, with D tentatively TRBD1 (5 bases). Trimming took off 1 base at V and 8 bases at J, with 11 bases between the two ends. CDR1 is MGHDK, CDR2 SYGVNS, per germline. The CDR3 is 13 amino acids. In DNA form, the CDR3 reads TGTGCCAGCAGTGAATCCCAGGGAAGGGGCTACACCTTC. Translating gives CASSESQGRGYTF.

The V gene is TRBV18, the J gene TRBJ2-7; TRBD2 agrees at 7 bases. Looked up from germline, CDR1 is KGHSH and CDR2 is LQKENI. Unmatched junction bases numbered 2, after V lost 5 bases and J lost 4 bases. The CDR3 spans 12 residues. The CDR3 loop reads CASSSSGYEQYF. The CDR3 region has the DNA TGTGCCAGCTCATCTAGCGGATACGAGCAGTACTTC.